This T cell receptor (beta chain) originates from a study of CD8+CD57+ T cells in acquired aplastic anemia. Study details: Sorted CD4+ and CD8+ cell DNA averaged roughly 3.2 ug.

The V segment lost 5 bases and the J segment 3 bases; nucleotides outside the gene matches: 3. The CDR3 totals 13 residues. The germline CDR1 and CDR2 sequences are SGHTA and FQGTGA. TCR beta VDJ and CDR3 profiling used genomic DNA as template. TCRdb re-derived calls from the reads in MiXCR, one entry per CDR3 protein. The sample includes roughly 170,000 distinct CDR3 sequences, about three fifths seen only once; the top ten take 45%. This sequence joins TRBV7-3 and TRBJ2-5; 7 bases match TRBD1. This TCR derives from a human donor in good health. Sequencing was carried out using sorted CD4+, CD8+, or CD8+CD57+ T cells (not recorded which) from PBMCs. The CDR3 is CASSKGTEETQYF. The CDR3 DNA sequence: TGTGCCAGCAGCAAAGGGACAGAAGAGACCCAGTACTTC.